This T cell receptor beta chain was found in a study of human thymus T cells (dated by TCRdb to about 2020). With regard to the full study: The study characterized TCR alpha and beta repertoires from fewer than 10 infant thymus samples and a few related peripheral blood samples. The infant donors were about 7 to 244 days old, and the cohort included roughly six males and a couple of females.

The immunoSEQ multiplex PCR assay was used to amplify the TCRB and TCRAD loci from a standardized amount of quality-controlled genomic DNA. Amplicons spanned the V(D)J region at a length sufficient to cover the CDR3 and identify V and J genes. Through the commercial immunoSEQ service, the amplicons were sequenced on an Illumina platform. The original pipeline was this. Primer bias and sequencing errors were corrected using previously described methods, and TCRAD and TCRB definitions followed the IMGT database. immunoSEQ Analyzer 3.0 and VDJTools were used for repertoire analysis, which covered basic statistics, V/J segment usage, diversity estimates, rarefaction and pairwise overlap. Diversity was estimated with Chao1, ChaoE, Efron-Thisted, Shannon and inverse Simpson indices, and also on datasets down-sampled to the smallest sample. Repertoire overlap used strict matching of CDR3 nucleotide sequence, V gene and J gene, with Jaccard-based multidimensional scaling clustering. TCRdb's version of the immuneACCESS table is confined to in-frame rearrangements and falls short of the full clone set. An unresolved V gene accounts for under half of the shortfall where checked; the remainder is of unknown origin. The V and J calls and clone size are taken from that table; D and trimming were inferred from the DNA. The sample contains some 72,000 clones, just over 95% of them found a single time. Of the sample, approximately 0.03% falls within the top ten clones.

To note about this clone: The specificity of this receptor is unknown. The sample holds no much larger clone one base away, and base qualities are not on file.

Overall study outcomes, separate from this receptor: The related research found that thymic TCR repertoires overlapped highly between unrelated individuals. Usage of V and J gene segments appeared to be biased in both the thymic and the peripheral blood repertoires. On average, thymus samples yielded roughly 770,000 unique TCRB clonotypes, whereas blood samples yielded some 92,000.

The thymus tissue came from surgical resects taken out during corrective cardiac surgery. Donors were immunologically healthy infants undergoing open corrective cardiac surgery for congenital heart defects in Finland. Thymocytes were mechanically released from the tissue and were stored as pellets of 10-30 million cells at -70 degrees C. A QIAsymphony instrument was used to extract genomic DNA from the frozen cell pellets. The CDR3 runs 17 residues from the cysteine to the phenylalanine. Here the CDR3 DNA is all that survives: 51 bases in frame from base 1. The germline V gene supplies CDR1 LGHNA and CDR2 YNFKEQ. V is shortened by 3 bases, J by 0 bases, and the region joining them spans 12 bases.

The origin of this receptor is a boy in the first two years of life with a congenital heart defect but otherwise immunologically healthy. Sequencing was carried out using thymus tissue. This chain joins TRBV4-2 to TRBJ2-6; a confident D gene designation cannot be given. The CDR3 has the sequence CASSQESISSGANVLTF. Here is the DNA: TGTGCCAGCAGCCAGGAGAGTATAAGCTCTGGGGCCAACGTCCTGACTTTC.